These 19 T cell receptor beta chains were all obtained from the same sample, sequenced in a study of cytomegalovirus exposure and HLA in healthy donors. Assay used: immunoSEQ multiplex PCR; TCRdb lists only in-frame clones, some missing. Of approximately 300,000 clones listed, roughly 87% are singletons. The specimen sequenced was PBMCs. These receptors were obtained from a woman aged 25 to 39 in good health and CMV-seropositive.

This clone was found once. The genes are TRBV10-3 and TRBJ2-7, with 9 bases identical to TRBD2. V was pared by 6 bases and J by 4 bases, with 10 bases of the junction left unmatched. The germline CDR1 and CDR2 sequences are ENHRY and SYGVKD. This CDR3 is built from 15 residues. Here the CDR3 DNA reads TGTGCCATCAGCACCGGGACTAGCACACAATACGAGCAGTACTTC. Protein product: CAISTGTSTQYEQYF.

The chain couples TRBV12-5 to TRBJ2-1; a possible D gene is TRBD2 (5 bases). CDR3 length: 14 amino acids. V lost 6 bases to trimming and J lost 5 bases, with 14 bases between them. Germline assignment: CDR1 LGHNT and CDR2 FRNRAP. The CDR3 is CASGRTQDNNEQFF. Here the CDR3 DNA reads TGTGCTAGTGGACGGACTCAAGACAACAATGAGCAGTTCTTC.

CDR3 sequence (DNA): TGTGCCAGCAGCTTAGGGACCAACACTGAAGCTTTCTTT. The encoded protein is CASSLGTNTEAFF. V usage is TRBV7-8 and J usage is TRBJ1-1; D remains unclear. This CDR3 comprises 13 residues. Trimming took 1 base from V and 2 from J, leaving 5 bases between them. Germline-derived CDR1 and CDR2 are SGHVS and FQNEAQ.

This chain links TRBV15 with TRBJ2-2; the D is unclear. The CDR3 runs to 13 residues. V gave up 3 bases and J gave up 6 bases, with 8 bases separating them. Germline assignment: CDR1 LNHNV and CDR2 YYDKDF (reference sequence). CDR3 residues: CATSSIAAGELFF. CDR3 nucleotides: TGTGCCACCAGCAGTATTGCTGCCGGGGAGCTGTTTTTT.

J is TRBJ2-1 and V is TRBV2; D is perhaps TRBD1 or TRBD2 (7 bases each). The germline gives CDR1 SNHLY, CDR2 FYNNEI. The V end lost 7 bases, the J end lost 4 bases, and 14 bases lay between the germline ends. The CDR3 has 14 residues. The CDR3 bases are TGTGCCAGCACAGGGGGGGAGGTATACAATGAGCAGTTCTTC. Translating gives CASTGGEVYNEQFF. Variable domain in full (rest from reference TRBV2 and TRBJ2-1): EPEVTQTPSHQVTQMGQEVILRCVPISNHLYFYWYRQILGQKVEFLVSFYNNEISEKSEIFDDQFSVERPDGSNFTLKIRSTKLEDSAMYFCASTGGEVYNEQFFGPGTRLTVL.

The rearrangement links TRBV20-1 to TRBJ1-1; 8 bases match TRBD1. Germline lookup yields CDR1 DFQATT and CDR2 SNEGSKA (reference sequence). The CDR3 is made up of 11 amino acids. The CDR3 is CRTGGSTEAFF. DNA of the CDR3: TGCAGAACAGGGGGATCTACTGAAGCTTTCTTT.

The CDR3 DNA follows: TGTGCCAGCAGCAAAACTTGGACGCAGCAAGAGACCCAGTACTTC. Its translation is CASSKTWTQQETQYF. The rearrangement joins TRBV9 to TRBJ2-5; D uncertain. The CDR3 extends over 15 amino acids. CDR1 is SGDLS, CDR2 YYNGEE, per germline. V was cut by 4 bases and J by 2 bases, with 15 bases left in between.

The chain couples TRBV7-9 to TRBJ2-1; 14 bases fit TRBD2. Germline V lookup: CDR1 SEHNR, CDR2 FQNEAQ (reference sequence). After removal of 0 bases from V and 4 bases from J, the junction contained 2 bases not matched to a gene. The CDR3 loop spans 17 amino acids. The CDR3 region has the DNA TGTGCCAGCAGCTTAGCTGGACTAGCGGGAGGATACAATGAGCAGTTCTTC. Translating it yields CASSLAGLAGGYNEQFF.

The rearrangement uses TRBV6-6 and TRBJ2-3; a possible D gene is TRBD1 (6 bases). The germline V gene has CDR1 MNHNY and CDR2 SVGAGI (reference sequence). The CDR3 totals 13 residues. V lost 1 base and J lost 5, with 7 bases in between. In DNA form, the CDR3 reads TGTGCCAGCAGTTACTTAGGGGGAGATACGCAGTATTTT. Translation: CASSYLGGDTQYF.

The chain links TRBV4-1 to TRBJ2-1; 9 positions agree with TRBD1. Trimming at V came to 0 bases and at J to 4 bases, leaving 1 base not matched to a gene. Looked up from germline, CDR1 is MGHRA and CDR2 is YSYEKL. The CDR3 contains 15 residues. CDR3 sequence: CASSQDGTGYNEQFF. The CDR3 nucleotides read TGCGCCAGCAGCCAAGATGGGACAGGGTACAATGAGCAGTTCTTC.

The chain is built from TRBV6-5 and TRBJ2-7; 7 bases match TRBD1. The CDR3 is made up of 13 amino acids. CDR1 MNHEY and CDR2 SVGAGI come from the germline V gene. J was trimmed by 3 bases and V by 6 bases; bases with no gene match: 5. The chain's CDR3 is CASRPTGNYEQYF. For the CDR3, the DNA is TGTGCCAGCAGGCCGACAGGGAACTACGAGCAGTACTTC.

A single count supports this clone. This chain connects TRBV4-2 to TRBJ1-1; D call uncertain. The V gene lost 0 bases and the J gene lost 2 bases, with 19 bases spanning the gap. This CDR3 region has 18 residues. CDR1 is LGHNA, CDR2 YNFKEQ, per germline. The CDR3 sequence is CASSQESLQRYINTEAFF. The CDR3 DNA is TGTGCCAGCAGCCAAGAATCTCTACAACGATACATTAACACTGAAGCTTTCTTT.

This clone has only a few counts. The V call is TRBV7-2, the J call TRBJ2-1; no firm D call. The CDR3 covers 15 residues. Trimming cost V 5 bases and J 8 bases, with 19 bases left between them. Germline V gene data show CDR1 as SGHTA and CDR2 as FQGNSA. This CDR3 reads CASSPRMGLVDEQFF. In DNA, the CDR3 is TGTGCCAGCAGCCCCCGAATGGGTTTGGTCGATGAGCAGTTCTTC.

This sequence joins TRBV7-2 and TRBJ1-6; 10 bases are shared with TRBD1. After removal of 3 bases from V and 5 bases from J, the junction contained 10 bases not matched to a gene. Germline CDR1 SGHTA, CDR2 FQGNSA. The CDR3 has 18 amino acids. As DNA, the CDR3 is TGTGCCAGCAGCTTCTCCACGTTGGGACAGGGGAATAATTCACCCCTCCACTTT. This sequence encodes CASSFSTLGQGNNSPLHF.

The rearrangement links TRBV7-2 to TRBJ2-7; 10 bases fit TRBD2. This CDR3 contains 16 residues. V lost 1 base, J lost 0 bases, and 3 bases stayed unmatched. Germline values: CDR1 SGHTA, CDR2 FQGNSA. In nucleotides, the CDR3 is TGTGCCAGCAGCTTAGAACTAGCGGGGAGCTCCTACGAGCAGTACTTC. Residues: CASSLELAGSSYEQYF.

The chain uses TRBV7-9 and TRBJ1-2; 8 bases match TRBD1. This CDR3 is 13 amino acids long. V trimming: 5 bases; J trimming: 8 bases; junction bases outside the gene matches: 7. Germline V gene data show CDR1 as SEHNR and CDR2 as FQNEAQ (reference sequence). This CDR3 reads CASSTQTGVGYTF. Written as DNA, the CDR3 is TGTGCCAGCAGCACGCAGACAGGGGTAGGCTACACCTTC.

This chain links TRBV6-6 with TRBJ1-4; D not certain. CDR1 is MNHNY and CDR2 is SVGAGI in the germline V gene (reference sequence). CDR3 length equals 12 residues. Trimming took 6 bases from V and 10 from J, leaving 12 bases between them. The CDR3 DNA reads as TGTGCCAGCAGCAACACCCCGGTAAAACTGTTTTTT. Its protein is CASSNTPVKLFF.

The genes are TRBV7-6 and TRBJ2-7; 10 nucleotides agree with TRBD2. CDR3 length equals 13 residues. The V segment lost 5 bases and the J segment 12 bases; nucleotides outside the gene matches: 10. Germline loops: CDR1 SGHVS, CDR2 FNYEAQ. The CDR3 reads CASSPGLTSGPYF. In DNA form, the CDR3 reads TGTGCCAGCAGCCCTGGGTTGACTAGCGGGCCGTACTTC.

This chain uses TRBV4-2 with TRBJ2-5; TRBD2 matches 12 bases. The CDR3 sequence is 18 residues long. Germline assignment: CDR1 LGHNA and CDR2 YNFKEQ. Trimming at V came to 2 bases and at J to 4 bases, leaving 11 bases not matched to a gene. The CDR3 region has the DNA TGTGCCAGCAGCCAACCACCACCCACGACTAGCGGGGGAGAGACCCAGTACTTC. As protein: CASSQPPPTTSGGETQYF.